What follows are 5 T cell receptor beta chains derived from one specimen sequenced in a study of T cell responses to AZD1222 COVID-19 vaccine. The repertoire was sequenced with immunoSEQ multiplex PCR; TCRdb's copy has only in-frame clones and lacks some. The sample holds about 170,000 clones, approximately 88% seen once. Sequences were derived from peripheral blood, sampled 28 days after the second AZD1222 dose. These receptors were obtained from an adult who received the AZD1222 COVID-19 vaccine.

The rearrangement uses TRBV27 and TRBJ1-2, with TRBD1 matching 8 bases. J gave up 8 bases and V 3 bases, and 11 bases lay outside the gene matches. From germline, CDR1 is MNHEY and CDR2 SMNVEV (reference sequence). The CDR3 totals 15 residues. The CDR3 protein is CASSFLGQGAHGYTF. CDR3 coding DNA: TGTGCCAGCAGTTTTCTAGGTCAGGGGGCCCACGGCTACACCTTC.

V and J are TRBV18 and TRBJ2-1, with TRBD2 identical over 10 bases. The V segment lost 0 bases and the J segment 5 bases; nucleotides outside the gene matches: 4. The CDR3 consists of 16 residues. Looked up from germline, CDR1 is KGHSH and CDR2 is LQKENI. CDR3 DNA sequence: TGTGCCAGCTCACCACCGAGCGGGGGGGCCCACAATGAGCAGTTCTTC. This encodes CASSPPSGGAHNEQFF.

The J gene is TRBJ1-4, the V gene TRBV5-1; a possible D gene is TRBD1 (6 bases). CDR3 length: 15 residues. The V end was cut by 0 bases, the J end by 7 bases, with 13 bases between. CDR1 SGHRS and CDR2 YFSETQ come from the germline V gene. The CDR3 region has the DNA TGCGCCAGCAGCTTGGCCGCGGCAGGGGTTGAAAAACTGTTTTTT. Its translation: CASSLAAAGVEKLFF.

The CDR3 DNA reads TGTGCCAGCAGTTACGGGCCGGGGCCCGGGGGTGAAGCTTTCTTT. Translation gives CASSYGPGPGGEAFF. The chain is built from TRBV6-5 and TRBJ1-1, with D perhaps matching TRBD1 (5 bases). This CDR3 spans 15 amino acids. Trimming shortened V by 2 bases and J by 7 bases, and 17 bases separated the two germline ends. CDR1 is MNHEY and CDR2 is SVGAGI in the germline V gene.

V gene TRBV5-4 combines with J gene TRBJ2-7; 8 bases are a match to TRBD2. The length of the CDR3 is 13 residues. Germline V gene sequence: CDR1 SGHNT, CDR2 YYREEE (reference sequence). J was trimmed by 5 bases and V by 9 bases; bases with no gene match: 10. The CDR3 sequence: CAMTGTSGDEQYF. The CDR3 nucleotides read TGTGCCATGACCGGAACTAGCGGCGACGAGCAGTACTTC.